This T cell receptor (beta chain) was captured by sequencing in a study of T cells in Graves' hyperthyroidism and ophthalmopathy. Study findings and constraints: Among clonotypes expanded in thyroid above 0.001, most were also found in blood.

Amplification targeted TCR beta CDR3 regions from RNA transcripts. HTBI primers were employed in a first-round RT-PCR of the TCR CDR3. Each CDR3 protein is one row after TCRdb ran MiXCR on the multiplex PCR reads. The table records about 840,000 distinct CDR3 sequences, roughly 40% of them present only once. The germline gives CDR1 SGDLS, CDR2 YYNGEE. Unmatched junction bases numbered 8, after V lost 3 bases and J lost 6 bases. This CDR3 is 16 amino acids long. Comments on this clonotype: Its cognate antigen is unknown.

Investigators excluded patients with uncontrolled infection, other autoimmune disease, pregnancy or lactation. The genes are TRBV9 and TRBJ2-2, with 10 bases identical to TRBD1. The sample consisted of blood. This clonotype originated in a man aged 18-30 years with Graves' hyperthyroidism. The DNA for the CDR3 is TGTGCCAGCAGCGAAGCCGGGACAGGGGATTCCGGGGAGCTGTTTTTT. This codes for CASSEAGTGDSGELFF.